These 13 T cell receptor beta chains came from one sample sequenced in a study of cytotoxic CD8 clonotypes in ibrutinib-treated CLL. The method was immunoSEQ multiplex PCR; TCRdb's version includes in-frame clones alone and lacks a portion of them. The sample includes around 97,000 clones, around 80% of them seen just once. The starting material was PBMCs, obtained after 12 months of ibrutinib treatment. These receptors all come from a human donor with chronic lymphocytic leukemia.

DNA for the CDR3: TGCAGCGTGTCCGGGACAGCCCTTCGGGAGCAGTACTTC. It translates to CSVSGTALREQYF. The chain combines TRBV29-1 with TRBJ2-7; TRBD1 matches at 7 bases. Trimming cost V 6 bases and J 7 bases; bases outside gene matches: 12. Germline V lookup: CDR1 SQVTM, CDR2 ANQGSEA. The CDR3 has 13 residues.

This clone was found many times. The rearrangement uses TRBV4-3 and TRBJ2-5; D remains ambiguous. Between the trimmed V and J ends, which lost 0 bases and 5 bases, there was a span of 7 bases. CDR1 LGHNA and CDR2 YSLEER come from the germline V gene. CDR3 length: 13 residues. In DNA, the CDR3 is TGCGCCAGCAGCCAAGATAGGGTGGAGACCCAGTACTTC. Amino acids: CASSQDRVETQYF.

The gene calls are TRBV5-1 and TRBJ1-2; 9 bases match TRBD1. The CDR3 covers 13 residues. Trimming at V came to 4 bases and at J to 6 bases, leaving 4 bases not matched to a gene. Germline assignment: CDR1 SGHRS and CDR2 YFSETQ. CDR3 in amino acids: CASSVGQGDGYTF. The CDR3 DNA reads TGCGCCAGCAGCGTGGGACAGGGTGATGGCTACACCTTC.

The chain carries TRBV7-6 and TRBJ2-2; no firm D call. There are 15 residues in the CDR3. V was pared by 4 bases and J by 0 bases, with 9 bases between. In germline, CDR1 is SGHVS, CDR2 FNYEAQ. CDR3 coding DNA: TGTGCCAGCAGCTCAGGACCAGCGAACACCGGGGAGCTGTTTTTT. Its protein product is CASSSGPANTGELFF.

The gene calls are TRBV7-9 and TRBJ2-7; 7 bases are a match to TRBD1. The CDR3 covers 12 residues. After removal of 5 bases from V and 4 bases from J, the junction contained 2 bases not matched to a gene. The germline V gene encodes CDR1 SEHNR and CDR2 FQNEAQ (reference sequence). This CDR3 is CASSPTGYEQYF. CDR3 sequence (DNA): TGTGCCAGCAGCCCGACAGGGTACGAGCAGTACTTC.

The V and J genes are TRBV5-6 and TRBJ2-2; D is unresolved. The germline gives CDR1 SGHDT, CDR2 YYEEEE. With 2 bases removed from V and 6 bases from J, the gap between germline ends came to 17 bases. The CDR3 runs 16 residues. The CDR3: CASSFPPPRIAGELFF. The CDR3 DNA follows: TGTGCCAGCAGCTTCCCACCGCCGAGAATCGCCGGGGAGCTGTTTTTT.

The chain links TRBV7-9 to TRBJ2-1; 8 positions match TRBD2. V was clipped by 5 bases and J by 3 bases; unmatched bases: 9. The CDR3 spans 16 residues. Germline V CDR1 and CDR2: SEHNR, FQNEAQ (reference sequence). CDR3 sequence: CASSQARRGGYNEQFF. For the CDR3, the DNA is TGTGCCAGCAGCCAAGCTCGTCGGGGGGGCTACAATGAGCAGTTCTTC.

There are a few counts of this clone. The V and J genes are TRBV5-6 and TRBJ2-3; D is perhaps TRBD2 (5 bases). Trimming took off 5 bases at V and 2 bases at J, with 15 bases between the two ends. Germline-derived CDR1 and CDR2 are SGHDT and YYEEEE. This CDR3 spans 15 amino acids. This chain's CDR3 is CASSLDYFITDTQYF. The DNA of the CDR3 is TGTGCCAGCAGTCTAGACTACTTCATCACAGATACGCAGTATTTT.

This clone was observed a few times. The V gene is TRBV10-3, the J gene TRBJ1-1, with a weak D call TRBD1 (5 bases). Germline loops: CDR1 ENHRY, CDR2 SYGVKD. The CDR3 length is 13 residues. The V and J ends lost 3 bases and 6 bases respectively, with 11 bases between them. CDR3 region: CAISDRVGAEAFF. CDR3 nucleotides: TGTGCCATCAGTGACAGGGTAGGTGCTGAAGCTTTCTTT.

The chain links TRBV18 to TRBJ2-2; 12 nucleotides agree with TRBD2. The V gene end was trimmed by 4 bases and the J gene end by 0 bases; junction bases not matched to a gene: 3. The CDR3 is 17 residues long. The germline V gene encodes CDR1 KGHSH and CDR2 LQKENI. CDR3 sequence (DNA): TGTGCCAGCTCACTACTAGCGGGGGGATCGAACACCGGGGAGCTGTTTTTT. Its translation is CASSLLAGGSNTGELFF.

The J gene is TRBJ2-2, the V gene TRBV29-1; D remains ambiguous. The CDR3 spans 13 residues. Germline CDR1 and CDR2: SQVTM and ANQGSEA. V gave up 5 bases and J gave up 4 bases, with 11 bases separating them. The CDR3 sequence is CSVNEGVTGELFF. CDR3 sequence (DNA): TGCAGCGTTAACGAAGGTGTCACCGGGGAGCTGTTTTTT.

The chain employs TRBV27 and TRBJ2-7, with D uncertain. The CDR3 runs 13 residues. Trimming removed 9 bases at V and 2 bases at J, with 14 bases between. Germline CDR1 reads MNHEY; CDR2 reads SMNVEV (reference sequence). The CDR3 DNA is TGTGCCAGTAAGATAGGGTCAGCCTACGAGCAGTACTTC. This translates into CASKIGSAYEQYF.

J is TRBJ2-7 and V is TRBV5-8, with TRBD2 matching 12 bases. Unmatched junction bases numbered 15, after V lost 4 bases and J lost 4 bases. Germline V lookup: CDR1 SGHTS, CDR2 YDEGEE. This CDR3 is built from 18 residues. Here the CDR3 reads CASSQPGLAGPPGYEQYF. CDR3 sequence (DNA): TGTGCCAGCAGCCAACCGGGACTAGCGGGCCCCCCCGGATACGAGCAGTACTTC. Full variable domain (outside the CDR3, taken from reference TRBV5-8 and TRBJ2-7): EAGVTQSPTHLIKTRGQQATLRCSPISGHTSVYWYQQALGLGLQFLLWYDEGEERNRGNFPPRFSGRQFPNYSSELNVNALELEDSALYLCASSQPGLAGPPGYEQYFGPGTRLTVT.